A selection of T cell receptor beta chains follows, all from one sample in a study of blood T cell repertoires in COVID-19. Sequencing was performed with immunoSEQ multiplex PCR; in TCRdb, only in-frame clones are kept and a portion is missing. The table lists about 310,000 clones, around 87% of them singletons. Input material: PBMCs or T cells enriched from blood (not recorded which). These receptors were obtained from a woman younger than 30 with acute COVID-19. Each CDR3 is given with its conserved first and last residue. A D gene is named only where the DNA matches it firmly. Clone size is given for some rows only: seen once, a few or many times, or a class if the clone is expanded.

16	-	TRBV15	TRBD2	TRBJ2-7	CATSRGSTSGSYEQYF	TGTGCCACCAGCAGGGGCTCGACTAGCGGCTCCTACGAGCAGTACTTC
15	-	TRBV28	TRBD1	TRBJ1-1	CASSLTISGGTEAFF	TGTGCCAGCAGTCTCACGATATCAGGGGGCACTGAAGCTTTCTTT
15	-	TRBV28	-	TRBJ2-7	CASRKGGRAPYEQYF	TGTGCCAGCAGGAAGGGAGGACGGGCTCCCTACGAGCAGTACTTC
15	-	TRBV7-9	TRBD1	TRBJ2-7	CASSRGTGGSYEQYF	TGTGCCAGCAGCCGGGGGACAGGGGGGTCCTACGAGCAGTACTTC
15	-	TRBV18	TRBD1	TRBJ2-1	CASLEDTGGFGEQFF	TGTGCCAGCCTCGAGGACACAGGGGGCTTTGGTGAGCAGTTCTTC
17	-	TRBV2	TRBD1	TRBJ2-6	CASSWGTGNSGANVLTF	TGTGCCAGCAGTTGGGGGACAGGCAACTCTGGGGCCAACGTCCTGACTTTC
12	-	TRBV28	-	TRBJ2-5	CASRGLQETQYF	TGTGCCAGCAGGGGGCTCCAAGAGACCCAGTACTTC
15	-	TRBV11-2	-	TRBJ2-2	CASSTWDSFTGELFF	TGTGCCAGCAGCACCTGGGACTCTTTCACCGGGGAGCTGTTTTTT
16	once	TRBV27	-	TRBJ1-1	CASSSILGGSTTEAFF	TGTGCCAGCAGTTCAATATTGGGCGGGTCGACCACTGAAGCTTTCTTT
14	-	TRBV19	-	TRBJ1-3	CASRSEVSGNTIYF	TGTGCCAGTCGATCGGAGGTGTCTGGAAACACCATATATTTT
17	once	TRBV7-2	TRBD1	TRBJ2-5	CASSQVPGQGPQETQYF	TGTGCCAGCAGTCAAGTTCCGGGACAGGGCCCCCAAGAGACCCAGTACTTC
16	once	TRBV6-5	-	TRBJ2-7	CASSYLVAEGTYEQYF	TGTGCCAGCAGTTACCTTGTGGCGGAGGGCACCTACGAGCAGTACTTC
13	-	TRBV2	-	TRBJ2-5	CASILAEQETQYF	TGTGCCAGCATTTTAGCGGAGCAAGAGACCCAGTACTTC
14	-	TRBV7-7	-	TRBJ2-5	CASSSRTNQETQYF	TGTGCTAGCAGCTCGCGGACTAACCAAGAGACCCAGTACTTC
12	few	TRBV9	TRBD1	TRBJ2-1	CASSVLGQEQFF	TGTGCCAGCAGCGTATTGGGACAGGAGCAGTTCTTC
17	once	TRBV21-1	-	TRBJ1-4	CASSNSPRHTTNEKLFF	TGTGCCAGCAGCAATTCCCCCAGACATACAACTAATGAAAAACTGTTTTTT
15	-	TRBV15	-	TRBJ2-3	CATSREQDLTDTQYF	TGTGCCACCAGCAGAGAACAGGACCTCACAGATACGCAGTATTTT
15	-	TRBV5-1	-	TRBJ1-2	CASSLGSSGWEGYTF	TGCGCCAGCAGCTTGGGGTCGTCGGGTTGGGAGGGCTACACCTTC
15	-	TRBV7-9	-	TRBJ2-2	CASSLEFGATGELFF	TGTGCCAGCAGCTTAGAATTCGGTGCCACCGGGGAGCTGTTTTTT
15	-	TRBV30	TRBD1	TRBJ2-3	CAWSLGGGTGDTQYF	TGTGCCTGGAGTTTAGGTGGCGGGACAGGAGATACGCAGTATTTT
17	-	TRBV15	-	TRBJ2-7	CATSRDGGTASSYEQYF	TGTGCCACCAGCAGAGATGGAGGGACAGCGAGCTCCTACGAGCAGTACTTC
18	few	TRBV28	TRBD1	TRBJ1-3	CASSLGMGQVLSGNTIYF	TGTGCCAGCAGTTTGGGGATGGGACAGGTTCTATCTGGAAACACCATATATTTT
13	-	TRBV30	-	TRBJ1-1	CAWRRGGNTEAFF	TGTGCCTGGAGAAGGGGCGGGAACACTGAAGCTTTCTTT
14	-	TRBV27	TRBD1	TRBJ2-5	CASSSGQGVRTQYF	TGTGCCAGCAGTTCGGGACAGGGGGTAAGGACCCAGTACTTC
14	-	TRBV3-1/TRBV3-2	-	TRBJ1-2	CASSQEQAARYYTF	TGTGCCAGCAGCCAAGAACAGGCCGCCCGGTACTATACCTTC
15	-	TRBV7-3	-	TRBJ2-1	CASSTYSTRYNEQFF	TGTGCCAGCAGCACCTACAGCACGCGCTACAATGAGCAGTTCTTC
13	-	TRBV14	-	TRBJ1-1	CASRRSVETEAFF	TGTGCCAGCCGTCGGAGTGTAGAGACTGAAGCTTTCTTT
14	-	TRBV2	-	TRBJ2-3	CASRGLQVTDTQYF	TGTGCCAGCAGGGGACTTCAAGTCACAGATACGCAGTATTTT
16	-	TRBV9	TRBD1	TRBJ2-3	CASSTQGAHSTDTQYF	TGTGCCAGCAGCACCCAGGGGGCTCATAGCACAGATACGCAGTATTTT
14	-	TRBV3-1/TRBV3-2	TRBD1	TRBJ2-7	CASTRGTGRNEQYF	TGTGCCAGCACCCGTGGGACAGGGAGGAACGAGCAGTACTTC
14	-	TRBV19	-	TRBJ1-1	CASSSDRLNTEAFF	TGTGCCAGTAGTTCCGACAGGTTGAACACTGAAGCTTTCTTT
13	many	TRBV9	-	TRBJ1-1	CASSVGGWAEAFF	TGTGCCAGCAGCGTAGGGGGCTGGGCTGAAGCTTTCTTT
15	-	TRBV5-1	-	TRBJ1-1	CASSLIGRGSTEAFF	TGCGCCAGCAGCTTGATAGGGCGAGGGAGCACTGAAGCTTTCTTT
12	once	TRBV19	-	TRBJ2-5	CASQEGAETQYF	TGTGCCAGTCAGGAAGGGGCAGAGACCCAGTACTTC
14	-	TRBV11-2	-	TRBJ2-7	CASSFEAGTYEQYF	TGTGCCAGCAGCTTCGAGGCAGGGACCTACGAGCAGTACTTC
14	-	TRBV7-3	-	TRBJ2-7	CASSVTGTTYEQYF	TGTGCCAGCAGCGTAACCGGGACAACCTACGAGCAGTACTTC
16	once	TRBV27	-	TRBJ2-2	CASSFLIGTAGGELFF	TGTGCCAGCAGTTTTTTAATCGGGACTGCGGGAGGGGAGCTGTTTTTT
19	-	TRBV2	-	TRBJ2-7	CASSEGRITGYLTSYEQYF	TGTGCCAGCAGTGAAGGGAGAATAACAGGGTACCTAACCTCCTACGAGCAGTACTTC
15	-	TRBV28	-	TRBJ2-5	CASSLGWGDQETQYF	TGTGCCAGCAGTTTAGGGTGGGGGGACCAAGAGACCCAGTACTTC
15	once	TRBV25-1	-	TRBJ1-2	CASSDSRGNLYGYTF	TGTGCCAGCAGTGATAGTAGGGGGAACCTCTATGGCTACACCTTC
14	-	TRBV7-2	-	TRBJ2-1	CASRLGGTHNEQFF	TGTGCCAGCAGGCTCGGAGGAACCCACAATGAGCAGTTCTTC
14	-	TRBV10-1	TRBD1	TRBJ2-7	CASSAGTGAYEQYF	TGCGCCAGCAGCGCCGGGACAGGGGCCTACGAGCAGTACTTC
15	-	TRBV27	-	TRBJ2-1	CASSFRGSYYNEQFF	TGTGCCAGCAGTTTCCGGGGGAGTTACTACAATGAGCAGTTCTTC
11	-	TRBV20-1	-	TRBJ2-3	CSARGLDTQYF	TGCAGTGCCAGAGGTCTAGATACGCAGTATTTT
13	-	TRBV28	TRBD1	TRBJ1-2	CASSFGQDYGYTF	TGTGCCAGCAGTTTCGGACAGGACTATGGCTACACCTTC
15	-	TRBV5-1	-	TRBJ2-7	CASSFSVGPGGEQYF	TGCGCCAGCAGCTTTTCGGTCGGGCCAGGAGGCGAGCAGTACTTC
13	-	TRBV27	TRBD2	TRBJ2-7	CASSLSVLAAQYF	TGTGCCAGCAGTTTATCCGTTCTAGCGGCGCAGTACTTC
14	once	TRBV6-5	TRBD1	TRBJ1-2	CASSRTGGYYGYTF	TGTGCCAGCAGCAGGACAGGGGGCTACTATGGCTACACCTTC
15	once	TRBV19	-	TRBJ1-4	CASSIRPAGNEKLFF	TGTGCCAGTAGTATCAGGCCAGCAGGGAATGAAAAACTGTTTTTT
13	medium-sized	TRBV6-5	TRBD1	TRBJ1-1	CASSYGQGKATFF	TGTGCCAGCAGTTACGGACAGGGGAAGGCAACTTTCTTT
18	-	TRBV28	TRBD1	TRBJ2-3	CASSSSGTGVRGTDTQYF	TGTGCCAGCAGTTCCTCCGGGACAGGGGTGAGGGGCACAGATACGCAGTATTTT
15	-	TRBV6-5	-	TRBJ1-1	CASSYSSFSIAEAFF	TGTGCCAGCAGTTACTCTAGTTTTTCGATCGCTGAAGCTTTCTTT
16	-	TRBV5-1	TRBD1	TRBJ1-3	CASSLDRACSGNTIYF	TGCGCCAGCAGCCTTGACAGGGCCTGCTCTGGAAACACCATATATTTT
15	-	TRBV5-1	TRBD1	TRBJ2-1	CASSTGQGGFNEQFF	TGCGCCAGCAGCACCGGACAGGGGGGGTTTAATGAGCAGTTCTTC
14	-	TRBV2	TRBD1	TRBJ1-1	CASSLLDRGTEAFF	TGTGCCAGCAGTTTATTGGACAGGGGAACTGAAGCTTTCTTT
16	-	TRBV11-1	TRBD2	TRBJ2-3	CASSSFPGLATDTQYF	TGTGCCAGCAGCTCCTTCCCGGGACTAGCGACAGATACGCAGTATTTT
17	-	TRBV21-1	-	TRBJ1-3	CASSKEVNLSSGNTIYF	TGTGCCAGCAGCAAAGAAGTTAACCTTAGCTCTGGAAACACCATATATTTT
15	-	TRBV2	TRBD2	TRBJ2-7	CASSPGLASTYEQYF	TGTGCCAGCAGTCCTGGACTAGCGTCGACCTACGAGCAGTACTTC